A single sample is the source of the 28 T cell receptor beta chains below, sequenced in a study of regulatory T cells in long-lasting Graves disease. Time point meaning: newly diagnosed GD, antithyroid drugs for less than 3 months. PBMCs were the source of the RNA used for TCR sequencing. With iRepertoire HTBI primers and Arm-PCR of CDR3 regions, TCR beta libraries were built. TCRdb ran MiXCR on the multiplex PCR reads and lists one entry per CDR3 protein. The sample lists about 420,000 distinct CDR3 sequences, about a sixth occurring once. The same specimen was also included in a second study, on T cells in Graves' hyperthyroidism and ophthalmopathy.

The material sequenced was peripheral blood mononuclear cells (PBMCs), taken at new diagnosis, from a patient treated with antithyroid drugs. The receptors shown here come from a woman aged 18-30 years with Graves disease.

V and J are TRBV6-2 or TRBV6-3 and TRBJ2-1; D is perhaps TRBD1 or TRBD2 (5 bases each). V dropped 6 bases and J dropped 8 bases, with 11 bases sitting between them. CDR1 and CDR2 (germline): MNHEY, SVGEGT. The CDR3 runs 12 residues. The CDR3 DNA is TGTGCCAGCAGCGGGGCGGTGCATGAGCAGTTCTTC. Translation: CASSGAVHEQFF.

The chain links TRBV20-1 to TRBJ1-2; 10 nucleotides agree with TRBD1. CDR3 size: 15 residues. Germline lookup yields CDR1 DFQATT and CDR2 SNEGSKA (reference sequence). The V gene end was trimmed by 1 base and the J gene end by 6 bases; junction bases not matched to a gene: 8. CDR3 in amino acids: CSARVFGQGVHGYTF. The CDR3 DNA reads as TGCAGTGCTAGAGTATTCGGACAGGGGGTACATGGCTACACCTTC.

The genes are TRBV19 and TRBJ1-1; TRBD1 matches at 9 bases. The CDR3 extends over 16 amino acids. In germline, CDR1 is LNHDA, CDR2 SQIVND (reference sequence). J lost 6 bases, V lost 6 bases, and 14 bases had no gene match. The CDR3 DNA reads TGTGCCAGTAGCCGGGACAGGGAAGGTATGGTCCCTGAAGCTTTCTTT. It encodes CASSRDREGMVPEAFF.

The gene calls are TRBV7-2 and TRBJ1-3, with unresolved D. V was cut by 5 bases and J by 4 bases, with 15 bases left in between. The CDR3 runs 15 residues. The germline V gene encodes CDR1 SGHTA and CDR2 FQGNSA. The CDR3 spells CASSLNGRGGNTIYF. The CDR3, as DNA: TGTGCCAGCAGCCTCAACGGGCGTGGGGGAAACACCATATATTTT.

Ten or more counts support this clonotype. This chain joins TRBV4-3 and TRBJ1-5; D remains unclear. Looked up from germline, CDR1 is LGHNA and CDR2 is YSLEER. V lost 0 bases to trimming and J lost 0 bases, with 6 bases between them. The CDR3 extends over 15 amino acids. The CDR3 DNA follows: TGCGCCAGCAGCCAAGAGGCATCTAGCAATCAGCCCCAGCATTTT. Its translation is CASSQEASSNQPQHF.

The chain recombines TRBV28 with TRBJ1-1; D unresolved. There are 16 residues in the CDR3. The V end was cut by 8 bases, the J end by 5 bases, with 24 bases between. Germline CDR1 reads MDHEN; CDR2 reads SYDVKM. CDR3 nucleotides: TGTGCCAGCCTCAGGTTACGGGGATTTTTATGGACTGAAGCTTTCTTT. Protein: CASLRLRGFLWTEAFF. The full variable domain, rest sourced from reference TRBV28 and TRBJ1-1, is DVKVTQSSRYLVKRTGEKVFLECVQDMDHENMFWYRQDPGLGLRLIYFSYDVKMKEKGDIPEGYSVSREKKERFSLILESASTNQTSMYLCASLRLRGFLWTEAFFGQGTRLTVV.

This clonotype was counted ten times or more. This chain joins TRBV7-2 and TRBJ2-3; 8 positions match TRBD2. The germline V gene has CDR1 SGHTA and CDR2 FQGNSA. After removal of 0 bases from V and 3 bases from J, the junction contained 11 bases not matched to a gene. This CDR3 is built from 18 residues. The CDR3 region is CASSLALTWGGRTDTQYF. In nucleotides, the CDR3 is TGTGCCAGCAGCTTAGCCCTGACCTGGGGCGGGAGGACAGATACGCAGTATTTT.

This chain uses TRBV6-5 with TRBJ1-2, with D perhaps TRBD1 (5 bases). The CDR3 spans 14 residues. The germline V gene encodes CDR1 MNHEY and CDR2 SVGAGI. The ends were cut back, 2 bases at V and 8 bases at J, with 15 bases in the middle. CDR3 in amino acids: CASSYGRDPGGYTF. DNA for the CDR3: TGTGCCAGCAGTTACGGTAGGGACCCCGGCGGCTACACCTTC.

Notes on this clonotype: Being one base from a much bigger clone, this may be a read error. The chain is built from TRBV20-1 and TRBJ2-4, with TRBD2 matching 14 bases. CDR1 and CDR2 from the germline V gene are DFQATT and SNEGSKA (reference sequence). This CDR3 region has 14 residues. J lost 13 bases, V lost 6 bases, and 11 bases had no gene match. In DNA, the CDR3 is TGCAGTGCCACTGGGACTAGCGGGAGCGATGAGCAGTACTTC. It encodes CSATGTSGSDEQYF.

This clonotype was seen a few times. The chain combines TRBV9 with TRBJ2-6; D ambiguous. CDR1 is SGDLS, CDR2 YYNGEE, per germline. V lost 0 bases to trimming and J lost 3 bases, with 1 base between them. The CDR3 loop spans 13 amino acids. The CDR3: CASSVVGANVLTF. DNA for the CDR3: TGTGCCAGCAGCGTAGTTGGGGCCAACGTCCTGACTTTC.

This clonotype was picked up a small number of times. This chain links TRBV27 with TRBJ2-7; D not resolved. The CDR3 has 14 residues. Looked up from germline, CDR1 is MNHEY and CDR2 is SMNVEV (reference sequence). Trimming took 6 bases from V and 0 from J, leaving 12 bases between them. The CDR3 nucleotides read TGTGCCAGCAGCCCGCTTGAAGCCTCCTACGAGCAGTACTTC. Its translation is CASSPLEASYEQYF.

This clonotype was observed many times. The chain carries TRBV12-3 or TRBV12-4 and TRBJ2-3; D remains ambiguous. The CDR3 totals 13 residues. Trimming cost V 6 bases and J 0 bases, with 7 bases left between them. CDR3 region: CASRSGSTDTQYF. The DNA of the CDR3 is TGTGCCAGCAGGTCTGGGAGCACAGATACGCAGTATTTT.

Many counts were recorded for this clonotype. The chain combines TRBV20-1 with TRBJ2-7; TRBD2 is a possible D gene (6 bases). Trimming cost V 3 bases and J 5 bases, with 20 bases left between them. Germline CDR1 DFQATT, CDR2 SNEGSKA (reference sequence). This CDR3 comprises 15 residues. CDR3 nucleotides: TGCAGTGCTAGTCGCCGAGTGGCGGGAAGAAACGAGCAGTACTTC. It encodes CSASRRVAGRNEQYF.

This clonotype was observed a few times. The rearrangement links TRBV5-1 to TRBJ1-1; no clear D gene. This CDR3 comprises 13 residues. The germline CDR1 and CDR2 sequences are SGHRS and YFSETQ. The V gene lost 0 bases and the J gene lost 8 bases, with 11 bases spanning the gap. The CDR3 here is CASSLVTTNEAFF. CDR3 DNA: TGCGCCAGCAGCTTGGTAACTACTAACGAAGCTTTCTTT.

This clonotype was counted at least ten times. The chain carries TRBV12-3 or TRBV12-4 and TRBJ1-2; D uncertain. V gave up 1 base and J gave up 7 bases, with 4 bases separating them. This CDR3 comprises 11 residues. CDR3 nucleotide sequence: TGTGCCAGCAGTTTAGGTTCTGGCTACACCTTC. Residues: CASSLGSGYTF.

J is TRBJ2-2 and V is TRBV3-1; 8 bases fit TRBD2. The germline V gene has CDR1 LGHDT and CDR2 YNNKEL (reference sequence). V was pared by 1 base and J by 4 bases, with 2 bases of the junction left unmatched. This CDR3 spans 15 amino acids. The CDR3 DNA sequence: TGTGCCAGCAGCCAAGGTCTAGCGGGCACCGGGGAGCTGTTTTTT. Translating gives CASSQGLAGTGELFF. Full variable domain (rest looked up from reference TRBV3-1 and TRBJ2-2): DTAVSQTPKYLVTQMGNDKSIKCEQNLGHDTMYWYKQDSKKFLKIMFSYNNKELIINETVPNRFSPKSPDKAHLNLHINSLELGDSAVYFCASSQGLAGTGELFFGEGSRLTVL.

This clonotype came up many times. This chain uses TRBV30 with TRBJ1-1; D not resolved. The V and J ends lost 3 bases and 1 base respectively, with 6 bases between them. Germline V lookup: CDR1 GTSNPN, CDR2 SVGIG (reference sequence). The CDR3 covers 12 residues. CDR3 sequence: CAWRATNTEAFF. Here the CDR3 DNA reads TGTGCCTGGAGGGCAACGAACACTGAAGCTTTCTTT.

In regard to this clonotype: A much larger clone is a single base away; this may be a read error. This chain joins TRBV28 and TRBJ1-1, with D possibly matching TRBD1 (6 bases). The germline gives CDR1 MDHEN, CDR2 SYDVKM. CDR3 length: 19 residues. The V end was cut by 5 bases, the J end by 2 bases, with 27 bases between. The CDR3 reads CASSDQRILGQQTNTEAFF. In DNA form, the CDR3 reads TGTGCCAGCAGTGATCAAAGGATTCTCGGACAGCAGACTAACACTGAAGCTTTCTTT.

J is TRBJ1-5 and V is TRBV15; D is ambiguous. V lost 0 bases and J lost 7, with 4 bases in between. The CDR3 has 12 amino acids. Germline-derived CDR1 and CDR2 are LNHNV and YYDKDF (reference sequence). Written as DNA, the CDR3 is TGTGCCACCAGCAGAGATCGGCAGCCCCAGCATTTT. Its protein product is CATSRDRQPQHF.

Here the CDR3 reads CASSLAAVNTGELFF. DNA of the CDR3: TGCGCCAGCAGCTTGGCGGCGGTTAACACCGGGGAGCTGTTTTTT. The chain uses TRBV5-1 and TRBJ2-2; D call uncertain. Trimming stripped 0 bases from V and 2 bases from J, with 8 bases between. The CDR3 spans 15 residues. The germline CDR1 and CDR2 sequences are SGHRS and YFSETQ.

In its sample, this clonotype was seen many times. The rearrangement uses TRBV20-1 and TRBJ2-7, with D perhaps matching TRBD1 (5 bases). This CDR3 has 14 residues. CDR1 is DFQATT, CDR2 SNEGSKA, per germline (reference sequence). V was cut by 1 base and J by 4 bases, with 14 bases left in between. The CDR3 sequence is CSARGRDNWYEQYF. CDR3 in DNA: TGCAGTGCTAGAGGCAGGGATAATTGGTACGAGCAGTACTTC.

Ten or more counts support this clonotype. V and J are TRBV7-2 and TRBJ2-7, with D perhaps given as TRBD1 or TRBD2 (5 bases each). V was shortened by 3 bases and J by 3 bases, with 12 bases between the two germline ends. The CDR3 spans 14 residues. The germline V gene has CDR1 SGHTA and CDR2 FQGNSA. The CDR3 sequence: CASSLGTTLYEQYF. The CDR3 nucleotides read TGTGCCAGCAGCTTGGGGACCACCCTCTACGAGCAGTACTTC.

Many counts were recorded for this clonotype. The rearrangement uses TRBV20-1 and TRBJ1-5; D remains ambiguous. Germline V gene data show CDR1 as DFQATT and CDR2 as SNEGSKA (reference sequence). The V and J ends lost 4 bases and 0 bases respectively, with 7 bases between them. The CDR3 extends over 13 amino acids. The CDR3 reads CSATDLSNQPQHF. CDR3 nucleotides: TGCAGTGCTACGGATCTTAGCAATCAGCCCCAGCATTTT.

Ten or more counts support this clonotype. The rearrangement joins TRBV2 to TRBJ2-7; the match to TRBD1 covers 7 bases. CDR1 SNHLY and CDR2 FYNNEI come from the germline V gene. The CDR3 contains 15 residues. V was pared by 1 base and J by 3 bases, with 6 bases of the junction left unmatched. DNA of the CDR3: TGTGCCAGCAGTGAAGTTAGGGGGCGTCACTACGAGCAGTACTTC. It encodes CASSEVRGRHYEQYF.

At least ten counts were recorded for this clonotype. The chain is built from TRBV10-3 and TRBJ2-1; D unclear. Germline V gene data show CDR1 as ENHRY and CDR2 as SYGVKD. Trimming took 9 bases from V and 1 from J, leaving 13 bases between them. This CDR3 is 14 amino acids long. The CDR3 loop reads CAITTDPSYNEQFF. The CDR3 nucleotides are TGTGCCATAACGACTGATCCTTCCTACAATGAGCAGTTCTTC.

This clonotype was recorded at least ten times. The chain links TRBV30 to TRBJ1-4; 10 bases are shared with TRBD1. The CDR3 runs 14 residues. Germline-derived CDR1 and CDR2 are GTSNPN and SVGIG (reference sequence). Losses at the gene ends were 4 bases for V and 3 bases for J; bases not matched to a gene: 2. As DNA, the CDR3 is TGTGCCTGGAAAGGACAGGGGGCTAATGAAAAACTGTTTTTT. Amino acids: CAWKGQGANEKLFF. Filled out from reference TRBV30 and TRBJ1-4, the complete variable domain reads SQTIHQWPATLVQPVGSPLSLECTVEGTSNPNLYWYRQAAGRGLQLLFYSVGIGQISSEVPQNLSASRPQDRQFILSSKKLLLSDSGFYLCAWKGQGANEKLFFGSGTQLSVL.

This clonotype appeared a few times. V usage is TRBV29-1 and J usage is TRBJ2-2, with no clear D. In germline, CDR1 is SQVTM, CDR2 ANQGSEA. This CDR3 is 13 amino acids long. Deletions cut 5 bases from V and 0 bases from J, with 7 bases between. This CDR3 reads CSVRPTNTGELFF. The CDR3, as DNA: TGCAGCGTTCGACCTACGAACACCGGGGAGCTGTTTTTT.

This clonotype has at least ten counts. This sequence joins TRBV10-3 and TRBJ2-1, with TRBD1 matching over 10 bases. Trimming at V came to 2 bases and at J to 5 bases, leaving 3 bases not matched to a gene. This CDR3 region has 15 residues. Germline assignment: CDR1 ENHRY and CDR2 SYGVKD. In nucleotides, the CDR3 is TGTGCCATCAGTGAGCGTGGGACAGGGGACAATGAGCAGTTCTTC. It specifies CAISERGTGDNEQFF.